Presented here are 12 T cell receptor beta chains from one specimen sequenced in a study of blood T cell repertoires in COVID-19. The assay was immunoSEQ multiplex PCR, and TCRdb's table has in-frame clones only and misses some. The repertoire holds 60,000 to 90,000 clones, with 74% as singletons. The sample comprised peripheral blood. Receptor source: a human donor with acute or convalescent COVID-19. The donor label of this sample is uncertain.

The rearrangement links TRBV27 to TRBJ2-3; 9 nucleotides line up with TRBD2. The ends lost 5 bases at V and 11 bases at J; junction bases unmatched: 17. Germline V gene lookup returns CDR1 MNHEY and CDR2 SMNVEV (reference sequence). The CDR3 runs to 16 residues. The CDR3 nucleotides read TGTGCCAGCAGTCCCCATAGCGGGGGCAAGCTGAGGAGGCAGTATTTT. Its protein is CASSPHSGGKLRRQYF.

The CDR3: CASSPPAGTNTEAFF. The CDR3 region has the DNA TGTGCCAGCAGCCCCCCAGCGGGAACGAACACTGAAGCTTTCTTT. The chain couples TRBV7-2 to TRBJ1-1; the D is unclear. In germline, CDR1 is SGHTA, CDR2 FQGNSA. V gave up 5 bases and J gave up 1 base, with 14 bases separating them. This CDR3 contains 15 residues.

This chain uses TRBV6-2 or TRBV6-3 with TRBJ2-3; a possible D gene is TRBD2 (7 bases). V lost 2 bases and J lost 10, with 19 bases in between. The CDR3 is made up of 15 amino acids. Germline V gene sequence: CDR1 MNHEY, CDR2 SVGEGT. The CDR3 reads CASSYPRVRGASQYF. DNA for the CDR3: TGTGCCAGCAGTTACCCCAGGGTACGGGGGGCCTCGCAGTATTTT.

This clone was picked up a small number of times. CDR3 amino acids: CASSFLQGVGYGYTF. The CDR3 DNA reads TGCGCCAGCAGCTTCTTACAGGGTGTTGGCTATGGCTACACCTTC. The chain has TRBV5-1 and TRBJ1-2; maybe TRBD1 (6 bases). This CDR3 contains 15 residues. V lost 2 bases, J lost 4 bases, and 15 bases lay in between. Germline V gene sequence: CDR1 SGHRS, CDR2 YFSETQ.

This clone appeared once. The chain combines TRBV29-1 with TRBJ2-1, with a possible D match to TRBD2 (7 bases). The CDR3 is 12 amino acids. The V end lost 6 bases, the J end lost 10 bases, and 16 bases lay between the germline ends. Germline CDR1 and CDR2: SQVTM and ANQGSEA. The CDR3 bases are TGCAGCGTGAAGGGGGGGCCGGAAGAGCAGTTCTTC. This sequence encodes CSVKGGPEEQFF.

The chain has TRBV9 and TRBJ2-5; D uncertain. The CDR3 consists of 15 residues. Trimming removed 0 bases at V and 4 bases at J, with 13 bases between. Germline CDR1 reads SGDLS; CDR2 reads YYNGEE. The CDR3 protein is CASSVAWLVGETQYF. Written as DNA, the CDR3 is TGTGCCAGCAGCGTAGCTTGGCTAGTGGGAGAGACCCAGTACTTC.

A single count supports this clone. This chain links TRBV7-2 with TRBJ2-1; 7 positions match TRBD1. Looked up from germline, CDR1 is SGHTA and CDR2 is FQGNSA. V lost 5 bases to trimming and J lost 2 bases; unmatched junction nucleotides: 9. This CDR3 spans 16 amino acids. The CDR3 nucleotides are TGTGCCAGCAGCGTATCACAGGGGTACCCCTACAATGAGCAGTTCTTC. Its protein is CASSVSQGYPYNEQFF.

The gene calls are TRBV5-8 and TRBJ2-3; 9 bases map to TRBD2. This CDR3 is built from 16 residues. The germline gives CDR1 SGHTS, CDR2 YDEGEE. J gave up 11 bases and V 6 bases, and 19 bases lay outside the gene matches. The CDR3 reads CASNKDRSGRPVEQYF. The CDR3 DNA sequence: TGTGCCAGCAACAAAGACCGAAGCGGGAGGCCCGTGGAGCAGTATTTT.

V gene TRBV15 combines with J gene TRBJ2-5; the match to TRBD2 covers 7 bases. Looked up from germline, CDR1 is LNHNV and CDR2 is YYDKDF (reference sequence). The V and J ends lost 5 bases and 4 bases, in that order; junction bases with no gene match: 1. The CDR3 contains 12 residues. The CDR3 bases are TGTGCCACCAGCGGCGGGAGAGAGACCCAGTACTTC. Translation: CATSGGRETQYF.

The genes are TRBV4-1 and TRBJ1-4; D might be TRBD1 (6 bases). Germline CDR1 reads MGHRA; CDR2 reads YSYEKL. Between the trimmed V and J ends, which lost 0 bases and 3 bases, there was a span of 11 bases. CDR3 length: 16 amino acids. This CDR3 is CASSQDRGTANEKLFF. DNA for the CDR3: TGCGCCAGCAGCCAAGACAGGGGCACGGCTAATGAAAAACTGTTTTTT.

Only a few counts were recorded for this clone. V gene TRBV5-1 combines with J gene TRBJ2-2, with 7 positions matching TRBD1. With 4 bases clipped from V and 12 bases from J, the junction kept 9 bases outside the gene matches. This CDR3 is built from 13 residues. CDR1 is SGHRS and CDR2 is YFSETQ in the germline V gene. The CDR3 loop is CASSPDRPEKLFF. The CDR3 bases are TGCGCCAGCAGCCCGGACAGGCCGGAGAAGCTGTTTTTT.

The genes are TRBV28 and TRBJ1-2, with D perhaps matching TRBD1 (6 bases). V gave up 10 bases and J gave up 0 bases, with 15 bases separating them. CDR3 length: 14 amino acids. In germline, CDR1 is MDHEN, CDR2 SYDVKM. DNA of the CDR3: TGTGCCAACCAGGGGCAGGGGCCTAACTATGGCTACACCTTC. It translates to CANQGQGPNYGYTF.